The 19 T cell receptor beta chains given below trace back to one sample, sequenced in a study of spatial heterogeneity in lung cancer. Time point in this sample: blood at routine non-recurrence follow-up after resection. Whole RNA, which was extracted from tumor, nontumor lung tissue or frozen PBMC, was sequenced without any cell sorting. Using its own MiXCR run on the 5' RACE reads, TCRdb lists one record per CDR3 protein. The table records around 110,000 distinct CDR3 sequences, less than 15% of them present only once. Sequenced here: PBMCs, sampled at follow-up. These receptors were taken from a male donor with early-stage non-small cell lung cancer.

This clonotype was counted many times. The chain uses TRBV9 and TRBJ1-2, with TRBD1 matching 7 bases. Trimming at V came to 3 bases and at J to 4 bases, leaving 6 bases not matched to a gene. CDR1 and CDR2 from the germline V gene are SGDLS and YYNGEE. This CDR3 spans 14 amino acids. The CDR3 DNA reads as TGTGCCAGCAGCGCCGCTGGACAGGTCTATGGCTACACCTTC. The encoded protein is CASSAAGQVYGYTF.

The V gene is TRBV20-1, the J gene TRBJ1-6; maybe TRBD1 (5 bases). V lost 6 bases and J lost 9, with 15 bases in between. The germline gives CDR1 DFQATT, CDR2 SNEGSKA (reference sequence). The CDR3 loop spans 13 amino acids. The CDR3 spells CSAVGGTGSPLHF. CDR3 nucleotides: TGCAGTGCGGTGGGAGGGACGGGTTCACCCCTCCACTTT.

This clonotype was recorded many times. The genes are TRBV2 and TRBJ1-1, with 7 bases that match TRBD1. This CDR3 has 13 residues. After removal of 8 bases from V and 2 bases from J, the junction contained 5 bases not matched to a gene. Germline assignment: CDR1 SNHLY and CDR2 FYNNEI. CDR3 residues: CASEGQRNTEAFF. As DNA, the CDR3 is TGTGCCAGCGAGGGACAGAGAAACACTGAAGCTTTCTTT.

The rearrangement uses TRBV6-5 and TRBJ1-6; no clear D gene. The germline V gene encodes CDR1 MNHEY and CDR2 SVGAGI. This CDR3 has 15 amino acids. V lost 6 bases and J lost 10, with 19 bases in between. The CDR3 loop is CASRQNDPITSPLHF. The CDR3 DNA reads TGTGCCAGCAGACAAAACGACCCAATTACCTCACCCCTCCACTTT.

In this sample, this clonotype turned up a few times. The chain joins TRBV28 to TRBJ2-2; D is unresolved. CDR1 and CDR2 (germline): MDHEN, SYDVKM. V was trimmed by 8 bases and J by 1 base, leaving 14 bases between them. CDR3 size: 15 residues. For the CDR3, the DNA is TGTGCCAGCCTCTTTAGGACGGGGAACACCGGGGAGCTGTTTTTT. This sequence encodes CASLFRTGNTGELFF.

This clonotype was seen repeatedly, ten times or more. The rearrangement uses TRBV24-1 and TRBJ1-2, with a weak D call TRBD1 (5 bases). V lost 5 bases and J lost 6, with 12 bases in between. CDR1 and CDR2 from the germline V gene are KGHDR and SFDVKD. The CDR3 is 13 amino acids. CDR3 protein: CATSAGPRDGYTF. CDR3 nucleotide sequence: TGTGCCACCAGTGCAGGGCCCCGTGATGGCTACACCTTC.

The chain carries TRBV15 and TRBJ1-6, with no clear D. V gave up 0 bases and J gave up 4 bases, with 16 bases separating them. Germline lookup yields CDR1 LNHNV and CDR2 YYDKDF (reference sequence). The CDR3 covers 18 residues. In DNA form, the CDR3 reads TGTGCCACCAGCAGAGATCCGGTTGGGAGCGTTTATAATTCACCCCTCCACTTT. Its translation is CATSRDPVGSVYNSPLHF.

The rearrangement uses TRBV27 and TRBJ2-3; no firm D call. Looked up from germline, CDR1 is MNHEY and CDR2 is SMNVEV (reference sequence). CDR3 size: 16 residues. The V end lost 3 bases, the J end lost 4 bases, and 17 bases lay between the germline ends. In DNA, the CDR3 is TGTGCCAGCAGTTTCCTAGTTCAGCTTCGGGCAGATACGCAGTATTTT. It specifies CASSFLVQLRADTQYF.

This clonotype was counted a few times. The rearrangement links TRBV9 to TRBJ2-1, with D perhaps being TRBD1 or TRBD2 (5 bases each). The CDR3 spans 14 residues. Trimming removed 8 bases at V and 8 bases at J, with 20 bases between. Per the germline V gene, CDR1 is SGDLS and CDR2 is YYNGEE. This chain's CDR3 is CASTRGPLYDEQFF. The CDR3 DNA reads as TGTGCCAGTACCCGGGGCCCCCTTTACGATGAGCAGTTCTTC.

This clonotype was seen many times. The chain couples TRBV4-1 to TRBJ1-2; D ambiguous. Germline-derived CDR1 and CDR2 are MGHRA and YSYEKL. The CDR3 length is 13 residues. The V end was cut by 5 bases, the J end by 2 bases, with 9 bases between. This CDR3 reads CASSTNKNYGYTF. The CDR3 coding sequence is TGCGCCAGCAGCACCAACAAGAACTATGGCTACACCTTC.

This clonotype was observed a handful of times. The genes are TRBV20-1 and TRBJ1-5, with TRBD1 identical over 9 bases. CDR3 length equals 14 residues. Germline V CDR1 and CDR2: DFQATT, SNEGSKA (reference sequence). Unmatched junction bases numbered 4, after V lost 3 bases and J lost 4 bases. The CDR3 spells CSASPGTGNQPQHF. CDR3 nucleotides: TGCAGTGCTAGTCCCGGGACAGGGAATCAGCCCCAGCATTTT.

The rearrangement uses TRBV10-1 and TRBJ1-2, with D perhaps TRBD1 (6 bases). V dropped 8 bases and J dropped 0 bases, with 19 bases sitting between them. Germline assignment: CDR1 WNHNN and CDR2 SYGVQD (reference sequence). The CDR3 totals 16 residues. CDR3 region: CASPAPGQSANYGYTF. As DNA, the CDR3 is TGCGCCAGCCCTGCTCCCGGACAGAGTGCTAACTATGGCTACACCTTC.

This clonotype was seen more than once but under ten times. The rearrangement joins TRBV20-1 to TRBJ2-7; 8 positions agree with TRBD2. The CDR3 is 15 residues long. Germline-derived CDR1 and CDR2 are DFQATT and SNEGSKA (reference sequence). With V trimmed by 2 bases and J by 2 bases, 8 bases remained unmatched. CDR3 sequence reads: CSARRRSGGPYEQYF. CDR3 nucleotide sequence: TGCAGTGCTAGACGAAGAAGCGGGGGTCCCTACGAGCAGTACTTC.

This chain uses TRBV2 with TRBJ2-7; unclear D gene. This CDR3 is built from 14 residues. The germline gives CDR1 SNHLY, CDR2 FYNNEI. Between the trimmed V and J ends, which lost 6 bases and 2 bases, there was a span of 14 bases. The CDR3 sequence is CASRILAETYEQYF. The DNA for the CDR3 is TGTGCCAGCAGAATTTTGGCAGAAACCTACGAGCAGTACTTC.

This clonotype occurred many times. The chain recombines TRBV29-1 with TRBJ1-1, with a possible D match to TRBD1 (6 bases). This CDR3 comprises 11 residues. Looked up from germline, CDR1 is SQVTM and CDR2 is ANQGSEA. V gave up 3 bases and J gave up 6 bases, with 8 bases separating them. The CDR3 spells CSVDGGPEAFF. In DNA, the CDR3 is TGCAGCGTTGATGGGGGGCCTGAAGCTTTCTTT.

V is TRBV6-5 and J is TRBJ1-1; D is possibly TRBD1 (5 bases). V was cut by 6 bases and J by 0 bases, with 20 bases left in between. CDR1 and CDR2 (germline): MNHEY, SVGAGI. The CDR3 totals 17 residues. In nucleotides, the CDR3 is TGTGCCAGCAGGAAAAATAGAGGGGACGGGGTGAACACTGAAGCTTTCTTT. Encoded protein: CASRKNRGDGVNTEAFF.

This clonotype has only a few counts. The genes are TRBV28 and TRBJ1-1; 8 positions agree with TRBD1. Trimming removed 2 bases from V and 1 base from J; junction bases left unmatched: 6. Germline V lookup: CDR1 MDHEN, CDR2 SYDVKM. This CDR3 comprises 16 residues. CDR3 protein: CASSLAGGAGNTEAFF. The CDR3 coding sequence is TGTGCCAGCAGTTTAGCAGGGGGCGCTGGGAACACTGAAGCTTTCTTT.

A few counts support this clonotype. The chain has TRBV7-8 and TRBJ1-1; perhaps TRBD1 as D (6 bases). Per the germline V gene, CDR1 is SGHVS and CDR2 is FQNEAQ. The CDR3 loop spans 17 amino acids. Trimming took off 5 bases at V and 1 base at J, with 20 bases between the two ends. The CDR3: CASSPYQPGHRNTEAFF. CDR3 DNA: TGTGCCAGCAGCCCCTACCAGCCGGGACACCGGAACACTGAAGCTTTCTTT.

This clonotype was recorded at least ten times. This sequence joins TRBV6-2 or TRBV6-3 and TRBJ2-1; a weak D match, TRBD1 (6 bases). CDR1 MNHEY and CDR2 SVGEGT come from the germline V gene. Trimming cost V 2 bases and J 7 bases, with 15 bases left between them. The CDR3 is made up of 15 amino acids. This chain's CDR3 is CASSYDPWTANEQFF. CDR3 nucleotide sequence: TGTGCCAGCAGTTACGACCCATGGACAGCGAATGAGCAGTTCTTC.